What follows are 6 T cell receptor beta chains derived from one specimen sequenced in a study of T cells in Graves' hyperthyroidism and ophthalmopathy. RNA transcripts gave rise to amplified TCR beta CDR3 regions. The TCR CDR3 was amplified in a first-round RT-PCR using the HTBI primer set. TCRdb reprocessed the multiplex PCR reads via MiXCR and lists one record per CDR3 protein. The table has under 650,000 distinct CDR3 sequences, roughly 16% seen once. Sequenced sample: blood. These receptors were taken from a woman aged 30 to 39 with Graves' hyperthyroidism.

A word on this clonotype: This CDR3 fails to terminate in the conserved phenylalanine or tryptophan, so it likely reflects a read error. The DNA is left out, because the CDR3 cannot be placed on it with certainty; the CDR3 is given as TCRdb lists it. The chain's CDR3 is CASSSLTTPYEEYL. The V call is TRBV5-4, the J call TRBJ2-7. CDR1 is SGHNT and CDR2 is YYREEE in the germline V gene (reference sequence). The CDR3 numbers 14 amino acids, ends counted.

This clonotype was seen many times. V and J are TRBV2 and TRBJ2-1; D perhaps matches TRBD2 (6 bases). Between the trimmed V and J ends, which lost 5 bases and 5 bases, there was a span of 10 bases. Germline V lookup: CDR1 SNHLY, CDR2 FYNNEI. The CDR3 sequence is 13 residues long. This CDR3 reads CASSWGDDNEQFF. The CDR3 nucleotides are TGTGCCAGCAGTTGGGGGGATGACAATGAGCAGTTCTTC.

This rearrangement joins TRBV27 to TRBJ1-5, with 10 bases lining up with TRBD1. J lost 7 bases, V lost 6 bases, and 9 bases had no gene match. The V gene's germline CDR1 is MNHEY and CDR2 SMNVEV (reference sequence). CDR3 length: 15 amino acids. CDR3 DNA: TGTGCCAGCAGCCGCGACAGGGGGCGAGAGCAGCCCCAGCATTTT. Translated, it gives CASSRDRGREQPQHF.

This clonotype showed up just a few times. The chain links TRBV29-1 to TRBJ2-6; D gene unclear. CDR1 SQVTM and CDR2 ANQGSEA come from the germline V gene. The CDR3 is 16 amino acids. Trimming shortened V by 1 base and J by 2 bases, and 12 bases separated the two germline ends. DNA for the CDR3: TGCAGCGTTGAAGGATCCGCAAGGGCTGGGGCCAACGTCCTGACTTTC. This encodes CSVEGSARAGANVLTF.

This clonotype was counted a few times. The J gene is TRBJ2-1, the V gene TRBV5-1, with D maybe TRBD1 (5 bases). Between the trimmed V and J ends, which lost 7 bases and 3 bases, there was a span of 8 bases. The CDR3 is made up of 12 amino acids. Germline V lookup: CDR1 SGHRS, CDR2 YFSETQ. The CDR3 here is CASSTVYNEQFF. The DNA of the CDR3 is TGCGCCAGCTCGACAGTCTACAATGAGCAGTTCTTC.

There are many counts of this clonotype. This chain joins TRBV24-1 and TRBJ2-7; the D gene is possibly TRBD2 (6 bases). With 6 bases removed from V and 7 bases from J, the gap between germline ends came to 15 bases. This CDR3 is built from 13 residues. Germline V CDR1 and CDR2: KGHDR, SFDVKD. CDR3 bases: TGTGCCACCAGTACTAGCCTCTCCGGGGAGCAGTACTTC. Protein sequence: CATSTSLSGEQYF.